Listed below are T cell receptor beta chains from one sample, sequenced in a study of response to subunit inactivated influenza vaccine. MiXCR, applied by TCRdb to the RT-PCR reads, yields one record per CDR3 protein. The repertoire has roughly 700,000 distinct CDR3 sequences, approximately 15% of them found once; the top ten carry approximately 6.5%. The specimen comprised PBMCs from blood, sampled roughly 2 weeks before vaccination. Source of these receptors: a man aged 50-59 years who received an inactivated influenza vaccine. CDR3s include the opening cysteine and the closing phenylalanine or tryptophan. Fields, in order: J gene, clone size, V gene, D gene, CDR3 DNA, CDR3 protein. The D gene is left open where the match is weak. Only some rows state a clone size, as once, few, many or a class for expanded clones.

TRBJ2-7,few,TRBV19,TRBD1,TGTGCCAGTAGTATTGGCCCCGGGACAGGGTACGAGCAGTACTTC,CASSIGPGTGYEQYF
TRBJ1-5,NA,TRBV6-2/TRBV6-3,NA,TGTGCCAGCAGTACCGGAGGTTCTCGTCCCCAGCATTTT,CASSTGGSRPQHF
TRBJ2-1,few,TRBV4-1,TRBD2,TGCGCCAGCAGCCCCACGGTGGGAGGGTCTAATGAGCAGTTCTTC,CASSPTVGGSNEQFF
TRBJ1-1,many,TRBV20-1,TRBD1,TGCAGTGCTAATCAACAGGGGGTAGGAGTGATCGACACTGAAGCTTTCTTT,CSANQQGVGVIDTEAFF
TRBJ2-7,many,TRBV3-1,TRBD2,TGTGCCAGCAGGGGACTAGCGGGAGCATCAGGCTACGAGCAGTACTTC,CASRGLAGASGYEQYF
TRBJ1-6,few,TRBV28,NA,TGTGCCAGCAGCGACCCCGACAGTGGTTATAATTCACCCCTCCACTTT,CASSDPDSGYNSPLHF
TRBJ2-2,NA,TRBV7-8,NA,TGTGCCAGCAGCTTAAGCGGACTCGACACCGGGGAGCTGTTTTTT,CASSLSGLDTGELFF
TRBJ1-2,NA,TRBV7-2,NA,TGTGCCAGCAGCTTAGAAAGACAGACCTATGGCTACACCTTC,CASSLERQTYGYTF
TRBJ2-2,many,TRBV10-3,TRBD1,TGTGCCACCACACAGGGACAGGGGGGCACCGGGGAGCTGTTTTTT,CATTQGQGGTGELFF
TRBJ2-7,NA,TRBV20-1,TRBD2,TGCAGTGCTAGAGGGGACTACTACGAGCAGTACTTC,CSARGDYYEQYF
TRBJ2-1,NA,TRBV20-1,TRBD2,TGCAGTGCTAGATCCTGGACTAGCGGCCTCAATGAGCAGTTCTTC,CSARSWTSGLNEQFF
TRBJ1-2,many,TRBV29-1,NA,TGCAGCGTTGAAGATCAGGAGAAGTGGGGCTATGGCTACACCTTC,CSVEDQEKWGYGYTF
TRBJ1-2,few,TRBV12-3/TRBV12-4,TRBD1,TGTGCCAGCAGGTCAACAGGGGTTTACTATGGCTACACCTTC,CASRSTGVYYGYTF
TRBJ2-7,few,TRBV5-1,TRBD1,TGCGCCAGCAGTGCTGGACAGGGCGAGCAGTACTTC,CASSAGQGEQYF